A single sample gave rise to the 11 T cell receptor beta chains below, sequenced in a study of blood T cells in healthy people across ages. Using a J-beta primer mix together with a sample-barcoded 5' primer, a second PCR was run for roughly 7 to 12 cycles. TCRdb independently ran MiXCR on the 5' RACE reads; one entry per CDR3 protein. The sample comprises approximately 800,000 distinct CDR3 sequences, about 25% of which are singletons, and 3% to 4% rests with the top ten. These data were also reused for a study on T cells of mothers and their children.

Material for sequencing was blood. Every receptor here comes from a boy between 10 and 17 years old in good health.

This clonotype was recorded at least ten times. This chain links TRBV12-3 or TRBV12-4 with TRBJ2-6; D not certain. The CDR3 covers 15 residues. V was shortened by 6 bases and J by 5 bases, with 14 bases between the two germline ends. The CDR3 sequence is CASSSPGSWANVLTF. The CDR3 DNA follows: TGTGCCAGCAGCTCCCCCGGAAGCTGGGCCAACGTCCTGACTTTC.

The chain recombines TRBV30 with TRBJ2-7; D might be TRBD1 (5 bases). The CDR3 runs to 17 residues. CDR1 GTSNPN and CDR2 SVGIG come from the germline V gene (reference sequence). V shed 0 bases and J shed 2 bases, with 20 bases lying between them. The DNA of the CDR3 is TGTGCCTGGAGTGTAGGAGCGACAGCTTATGGGGCCTACGAGCAGTACTTC. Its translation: CAWSVGATAYGAYEQYF.

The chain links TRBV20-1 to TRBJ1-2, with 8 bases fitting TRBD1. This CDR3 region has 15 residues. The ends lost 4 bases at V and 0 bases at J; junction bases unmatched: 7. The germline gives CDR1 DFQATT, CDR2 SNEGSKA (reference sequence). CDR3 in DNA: TGCAGTGCTACCGAGGACAGGGCATCTAACTATGGCTACACCTTC. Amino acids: CSATEDRASNYGYTF.

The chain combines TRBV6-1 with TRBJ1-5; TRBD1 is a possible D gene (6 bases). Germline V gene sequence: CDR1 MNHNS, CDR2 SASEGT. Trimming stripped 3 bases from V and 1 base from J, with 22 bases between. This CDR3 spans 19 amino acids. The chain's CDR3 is CASSEPSVGGFGSNQPQHF. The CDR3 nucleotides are TGTGCCAGCAGTGAGCCCTCTGTTGGGGGCTTCGGCAGCAATCAGCCCCAGCATTTT.

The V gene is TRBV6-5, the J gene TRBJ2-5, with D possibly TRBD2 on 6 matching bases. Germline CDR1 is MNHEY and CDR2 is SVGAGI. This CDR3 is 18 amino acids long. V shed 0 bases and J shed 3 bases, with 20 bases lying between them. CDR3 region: CASSYSMASTGVEETQYF. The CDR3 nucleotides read TGTGCCAGCAGTTACTCCATGGCTAGCACGGGGGTGGAAGAGACCCAGTACTTC.

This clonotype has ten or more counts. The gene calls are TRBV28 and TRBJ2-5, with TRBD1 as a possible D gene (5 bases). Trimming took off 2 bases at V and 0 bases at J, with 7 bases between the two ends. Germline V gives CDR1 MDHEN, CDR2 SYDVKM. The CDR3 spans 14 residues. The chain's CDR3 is CASSLDRNQETQYF. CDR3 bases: TGTGCCAGCAGTTTAGACAGAAACCAAGAGACCCAGTACTTC.

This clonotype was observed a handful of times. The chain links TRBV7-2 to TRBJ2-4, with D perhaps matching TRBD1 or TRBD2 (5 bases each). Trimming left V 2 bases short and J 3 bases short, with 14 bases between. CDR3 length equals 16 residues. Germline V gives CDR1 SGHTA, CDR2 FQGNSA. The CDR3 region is CASSLYYGADKNIQYF. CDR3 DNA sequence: TGTGCCAGCAGCTTATATTACGGGGCGGACAAAAACATTCAGTACTTC.

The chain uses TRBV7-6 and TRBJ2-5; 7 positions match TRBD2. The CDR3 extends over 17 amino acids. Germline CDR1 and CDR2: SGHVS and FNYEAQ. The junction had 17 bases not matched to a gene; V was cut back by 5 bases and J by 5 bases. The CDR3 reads CASSRAKLATPLETQYF. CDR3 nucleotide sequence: TGTGCCAGCAGCCGGGCGAAACTAGCGACCCCCCTGGAGACCCAGTACTTC.

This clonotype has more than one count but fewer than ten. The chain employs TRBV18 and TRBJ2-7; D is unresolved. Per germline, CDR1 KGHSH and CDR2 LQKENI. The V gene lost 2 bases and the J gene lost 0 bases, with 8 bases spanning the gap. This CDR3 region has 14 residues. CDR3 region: CASSPYGRSYEQYF. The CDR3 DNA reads TGTGCCAGCTCACCATATGGTCGCTCCTACGAGCAGTACTTC. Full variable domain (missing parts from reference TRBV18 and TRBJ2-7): NAGVMQNPRHLVRRRGQEARLRCSPMKGHSHVYWYRQLPEEGLKFMVYLQKENIIDESGMPKERFSAEFPKEGPSILRIQQVVRGDSAAYFCASSPYGRSYEQYFGPGTRLTVT.

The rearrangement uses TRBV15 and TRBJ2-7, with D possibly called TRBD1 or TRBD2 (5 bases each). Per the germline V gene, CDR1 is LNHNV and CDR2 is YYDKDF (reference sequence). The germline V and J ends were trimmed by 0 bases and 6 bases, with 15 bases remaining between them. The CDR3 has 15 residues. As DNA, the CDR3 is TGTGCCACCAGCAGAGATAGGTCAGGGCGGGCCGAGCAGTACTTC. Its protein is CATSRDRSGRAEQYF.

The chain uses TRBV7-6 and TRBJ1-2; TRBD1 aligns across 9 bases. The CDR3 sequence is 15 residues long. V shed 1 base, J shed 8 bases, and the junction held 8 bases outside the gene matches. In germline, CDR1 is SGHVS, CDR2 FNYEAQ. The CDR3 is CASSLGVGQGKGYTF. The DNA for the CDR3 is TGTGCCAGCAGCTTAGGAGTCGGACAGGGGAAGGGCTACACCTTC.